This T cell receptor beta chain was sequenced for a study of cytomegalovirus exposure and HLA in healthy donors. Study-level points and caveats: Cytomegalovirus-associated TCR beta chains were listed, numbering 150 to 200. Based on reports, TCR beta sequences accurately predicted HLA-A and HLA-B alleles for most subjects.

The PCR contained 60 Vbeta and 13 Jbeta primers. As originally analysed: As a later analysis found, there were 70 million to 100 million unique TCR beta chains, of which roughly 11 million were shared. The assay was immunoSEQ multiplex PCR, and TCRdb's table has in-frame clones only and misses some. The V and J calls and the clone size are those of that table, but D and trimming were determined from the DNA. Found here are 150,000 to 200,000 clones, 60% to 80% of them singletons; the top ten hold 2.5% to 3%. Trimming cost V 4 bases and J 0 bases, with 19 bases left between them. CDR3 size: 18 residues. CDR1 is LNHDA, CDR2 SQIVND, per germline (reference sequence). Comments on this clone: The antigen is undetermined.

Sequencing input: PBMCs. The sequence came from a man in his forties in good health and CMV-seronegative. The chain uses TRBV19 and TRBJ1-5; D possibly corresponds to TRBD1 (5 bases). The CDR3 is CASSKQPPDSDSNQPQHF. The CDR3 bases are TGTGCCAGTAGTAAGCAGCCCCCCGACAGTGATAGCAATCAGCCCCAGCATTTT.